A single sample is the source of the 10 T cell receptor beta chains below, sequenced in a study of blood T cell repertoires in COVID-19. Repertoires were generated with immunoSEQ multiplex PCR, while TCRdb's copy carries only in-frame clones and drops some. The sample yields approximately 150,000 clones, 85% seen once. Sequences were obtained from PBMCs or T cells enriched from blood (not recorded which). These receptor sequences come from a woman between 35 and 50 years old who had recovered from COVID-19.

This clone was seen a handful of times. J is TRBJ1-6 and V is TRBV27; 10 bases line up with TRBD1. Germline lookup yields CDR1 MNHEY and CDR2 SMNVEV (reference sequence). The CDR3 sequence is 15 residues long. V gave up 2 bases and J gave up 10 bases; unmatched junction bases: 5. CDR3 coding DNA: TGTGCCAGCAGTTTAATCCGGGACAGGGGATCACCCCTCCACTTT. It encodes CASSLIRDRGSPLHF.

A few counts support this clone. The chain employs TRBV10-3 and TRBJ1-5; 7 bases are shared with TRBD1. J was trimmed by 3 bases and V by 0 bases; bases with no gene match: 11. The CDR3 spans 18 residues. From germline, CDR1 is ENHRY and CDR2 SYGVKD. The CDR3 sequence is CAISESGDRVGNNQPQHF. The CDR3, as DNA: TGTGCCATCAGTGAGTCGGGAGACAGGGTAGGGAACAATCAGCCCCAGCATTTT.

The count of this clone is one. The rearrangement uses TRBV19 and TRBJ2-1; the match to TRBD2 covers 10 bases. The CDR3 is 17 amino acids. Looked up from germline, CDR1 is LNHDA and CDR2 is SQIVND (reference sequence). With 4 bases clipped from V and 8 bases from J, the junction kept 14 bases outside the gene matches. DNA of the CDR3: TGTGCCAGTAGTAAGGGGCAGCGGGGGGGATTGTGGGATGAGCAGTTCTTC. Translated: CASSKGQRGGLWDEQFF.

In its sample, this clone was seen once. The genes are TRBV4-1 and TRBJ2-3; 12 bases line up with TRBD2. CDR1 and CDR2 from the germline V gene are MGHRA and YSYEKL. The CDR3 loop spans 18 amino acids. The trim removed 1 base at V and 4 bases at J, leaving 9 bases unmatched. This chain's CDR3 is CASSQVLLAGGGADTQYF. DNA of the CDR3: TGCGCCAGCAGCCAAGTGTTACTAGCGGGAGGCGGGGCAGATACGCAGTATTTT.

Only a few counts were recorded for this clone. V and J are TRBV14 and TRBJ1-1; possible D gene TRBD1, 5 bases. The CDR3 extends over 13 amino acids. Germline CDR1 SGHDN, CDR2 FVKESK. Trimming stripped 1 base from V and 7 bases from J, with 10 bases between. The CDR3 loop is CASSQVGTDEAFF. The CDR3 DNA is TGTGCCAGCAGCCAAGTTGGGACTGATGAAGCTTTCTTT.

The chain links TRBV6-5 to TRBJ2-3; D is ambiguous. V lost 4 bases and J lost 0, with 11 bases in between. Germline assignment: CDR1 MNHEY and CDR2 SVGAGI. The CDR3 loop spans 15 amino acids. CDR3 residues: CASSLNGGSTDTQYF. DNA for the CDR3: TGTGCCAGCAGTTTGAATGGCGGAAGCACAGATACGCAGTATTTT.

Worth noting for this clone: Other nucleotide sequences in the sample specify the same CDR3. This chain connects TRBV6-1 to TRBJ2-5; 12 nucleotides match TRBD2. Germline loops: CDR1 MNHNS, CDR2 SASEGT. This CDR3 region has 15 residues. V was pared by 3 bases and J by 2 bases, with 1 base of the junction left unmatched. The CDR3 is CASSDLAGGQETQYF. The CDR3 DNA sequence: TGTGCCAGCAGTGATCTAGCGGGGGGGCAAGAGACCCAGTACTTC.

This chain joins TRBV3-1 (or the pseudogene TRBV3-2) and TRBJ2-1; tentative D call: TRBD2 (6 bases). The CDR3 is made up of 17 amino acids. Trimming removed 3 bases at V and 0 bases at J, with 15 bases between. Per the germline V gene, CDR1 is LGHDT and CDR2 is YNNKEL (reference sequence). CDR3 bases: TGTGCCAGCAGCCAGGGCGGGACGAGAGTCTCCTACAATGAGCAGTTCTTC. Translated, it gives CASSQGGTRVSYNEQFF.

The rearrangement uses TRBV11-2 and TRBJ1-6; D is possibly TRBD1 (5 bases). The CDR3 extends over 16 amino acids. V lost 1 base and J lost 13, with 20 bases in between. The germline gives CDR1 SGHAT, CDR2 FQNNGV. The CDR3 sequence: CASSLVGTDLGAPLHF. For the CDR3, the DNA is TGTGCCAGCAGCTTAGTTGGTACGGATCTTGGGGCGCCCCTCCACTTT.

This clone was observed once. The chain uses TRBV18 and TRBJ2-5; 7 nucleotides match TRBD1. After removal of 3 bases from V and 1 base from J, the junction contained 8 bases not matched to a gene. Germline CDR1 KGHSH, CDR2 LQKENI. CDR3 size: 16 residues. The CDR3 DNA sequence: TGTGCCAGCTCACCGGACGCAGGGACAGTCCAAGAGACCCAGTACTTC. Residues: CASSPDAGTVQETQYF.